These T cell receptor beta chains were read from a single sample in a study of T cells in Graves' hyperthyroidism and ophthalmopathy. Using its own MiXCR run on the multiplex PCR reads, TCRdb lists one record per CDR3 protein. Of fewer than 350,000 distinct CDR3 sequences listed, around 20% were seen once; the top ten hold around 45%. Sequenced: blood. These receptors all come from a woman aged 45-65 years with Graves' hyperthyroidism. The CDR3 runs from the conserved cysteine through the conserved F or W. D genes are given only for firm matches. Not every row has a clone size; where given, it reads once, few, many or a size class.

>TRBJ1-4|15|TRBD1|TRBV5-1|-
TGCGCCAGCAGCGGCGGGACAGGGGTAAATGAAAAACTGTTTTTT
CASSGGTGVNEKLFF
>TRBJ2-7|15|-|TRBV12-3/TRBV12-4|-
TGTGCCAGCAGTCGCTCAGAGGGAAGCTCCTACGAGCAGTACTTC
CASSRSEGSSYEQYF
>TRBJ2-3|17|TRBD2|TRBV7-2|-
TGTGCCAGCAGCCTCGGGACTAGCGGGAGGGCCGGGGTCGGGCAGTATTTT
CASSLGTSGRAGVGQYF
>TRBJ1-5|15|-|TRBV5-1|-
TGCGCCAGCAGCTTGGTGGGGGGGCGGAATCAGCCCCAGCATTTT
CASSLVGGRNQPQHF
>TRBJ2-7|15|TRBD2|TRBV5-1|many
TGCGCCAGCAGCTTGTCTAGCGGGAGGCAAGGCGAGCAGTACTTC
CASSLSSGRQGEQYF
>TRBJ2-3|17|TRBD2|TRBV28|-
TGTGCCAGCAGTTTCCATGTCGGGAGGGCCATCGCAGATACGCAGTATTTT
CASSFHVGRAIADTQYF
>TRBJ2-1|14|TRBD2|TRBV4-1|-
TGCGCCAGCAGGAAACTAGCGGGAGCCAATGAGCAGTTCTTC
CASRKLAGANEQFF
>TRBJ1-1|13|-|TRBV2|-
TGTGCCAGCAGTGAACCGGGCCTCGAGACGACTTTCTTT
CASSEPGLETTFF
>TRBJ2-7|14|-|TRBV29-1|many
TGCAGCGCCCGGAGCGTGGCACAAGGGTACGAGCAGTACTTC
CSARSVAQGYEQYF
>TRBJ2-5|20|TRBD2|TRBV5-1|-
TGCGCCAGCAGCTTCTCTTCGGGGAGCGGGAGGATGTTGGGGCAAGAGACCCAGTACTTC
CASSFSSGSGRMLGQETQYF
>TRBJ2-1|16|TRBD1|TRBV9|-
TGTGCCAGCAGCGTAGACTCGGGACAGAACTACAATGAGCAGTTCTTC
CASSVDSGQNYNEQFF
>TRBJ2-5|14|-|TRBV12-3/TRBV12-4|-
TGTGCCAGCACCTCCCTGGAGGAAGTCGAGACCCAGTACTTC
CASTSLEEVETQYF
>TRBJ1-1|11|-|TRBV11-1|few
TGTGCCAGCAGCGCGACAGCTGAAGCTTTCTTT
CASSATAEAFF
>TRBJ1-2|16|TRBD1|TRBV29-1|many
TGCAGCGTTCTCAGGCCACTCGCAGGGACAGCCTATGGCTACACCTTC
CSVLRPLAGTAYGYTF
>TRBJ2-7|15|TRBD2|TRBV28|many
TGTGCCAGCAGTTTAACTACTAGCGGGAGCAGCGAGCAGTACTTC
CASSLTTSGSSEQYF
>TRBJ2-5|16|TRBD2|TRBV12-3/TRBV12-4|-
TGTGCCAGCAGTTTTGGCCTAGCGGGGGTAGGGGAGACCCAGTACTTC
CASSFGLAGVGETQYF
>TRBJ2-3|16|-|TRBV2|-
TGTGCCAGCAGCCAAGGTTGGAGGGGAGTAGGAGATACGCAGTATTTT
CASSQGWRGVGDTQYF
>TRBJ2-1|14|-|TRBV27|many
TGTGCCAGCAGTTTATCCGCCAAAGGTAATGAGCAGTTCTTC
CASSLSAKGNEQFF
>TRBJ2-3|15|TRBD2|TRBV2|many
TGTGCCAGCAGTGAGACTAGCGTGCACACAGATACGCAGTATTTT
CASSETSVHTDTQYF
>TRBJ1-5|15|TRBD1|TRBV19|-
TGTGCCAGTAGTATTTGGGACAGTAGGAATCAGCCCCAGCATTTT
CASSIWDSRNQPQHF
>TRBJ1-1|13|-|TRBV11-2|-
TGTGCCAGCAGCTTAGAAACGGGAACTGAAGCTTTCTTT
CASSLETGTEAFF
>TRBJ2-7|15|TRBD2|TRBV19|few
TGTGCCAGTAGTACTGCGGGAGGGCCCGGATACGAGCAGTACTTC
CASSTAGGPGYEQYF
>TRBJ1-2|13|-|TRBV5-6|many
TGTGCCAGCAGCCCGGTTGGGAACTATGGCTACACCTTC
CASSPVGNYGYTF
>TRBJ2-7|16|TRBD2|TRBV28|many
TGTGCCAGCAGTTTTCATCTAGCGGAACTATCCTACGAGCAGTACTTC
CASSFHLAELSYEQYF
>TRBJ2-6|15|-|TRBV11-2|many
TGTGCCAGCAGCTTAGGAGTAACTGGGGCCAACGTCCTGACTTTC
CASSLGVTGANVLTF
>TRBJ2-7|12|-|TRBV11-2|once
TGTGCCAGCAGCCCCGGGTTCTACGAGCAGTACTTC
CASSPGFYEQYF